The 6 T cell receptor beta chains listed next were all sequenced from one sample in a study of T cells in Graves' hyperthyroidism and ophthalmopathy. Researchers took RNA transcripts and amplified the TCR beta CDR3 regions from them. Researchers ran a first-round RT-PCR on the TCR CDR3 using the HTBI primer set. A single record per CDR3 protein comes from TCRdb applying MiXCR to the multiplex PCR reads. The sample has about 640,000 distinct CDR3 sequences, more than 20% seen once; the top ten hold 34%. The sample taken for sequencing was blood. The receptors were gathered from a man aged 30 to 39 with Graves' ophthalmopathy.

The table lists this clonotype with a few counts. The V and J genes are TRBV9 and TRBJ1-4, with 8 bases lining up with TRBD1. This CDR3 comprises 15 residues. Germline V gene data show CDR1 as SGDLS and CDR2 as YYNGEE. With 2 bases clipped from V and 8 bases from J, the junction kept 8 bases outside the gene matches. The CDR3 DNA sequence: TGTGCCAGCAGCGTGCAGGGGGCTTCGCGAGAAAAACTGTTTTTT. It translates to CASSVQGASREKLFF.

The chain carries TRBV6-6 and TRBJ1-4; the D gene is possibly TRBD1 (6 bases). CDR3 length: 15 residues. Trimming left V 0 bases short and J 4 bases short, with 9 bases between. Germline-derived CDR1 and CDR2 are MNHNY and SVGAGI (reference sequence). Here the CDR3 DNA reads TGTGCCAGCAGTTACTCGGGCAGGGGTAATGAAAAACTGTTTTTT. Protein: CASSYSGRGNEKLFF.

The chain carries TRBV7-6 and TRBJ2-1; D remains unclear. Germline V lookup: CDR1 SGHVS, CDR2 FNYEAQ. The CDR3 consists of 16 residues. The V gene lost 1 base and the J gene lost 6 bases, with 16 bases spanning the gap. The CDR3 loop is CASSLGWAQEANEQFF. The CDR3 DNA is TGTGCCAGCAGCTTAGGATGGGCACAAGAAGCCAATGAGCAGTTCTTC.

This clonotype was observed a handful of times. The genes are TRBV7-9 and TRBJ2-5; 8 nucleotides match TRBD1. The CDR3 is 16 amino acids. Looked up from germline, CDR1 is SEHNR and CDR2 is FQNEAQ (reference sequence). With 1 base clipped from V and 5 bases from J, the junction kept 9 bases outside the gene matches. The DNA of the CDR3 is TGTGCCAGCAGCTTAGTATTCTCAGGGGGCGATGAGACCCAGTACTTC. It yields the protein CASSLVFSGGDETQYF. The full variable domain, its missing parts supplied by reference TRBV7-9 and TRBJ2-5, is DTGVSQNPRHKITKRGQNVTFRCDPISEHNRLYWYRQTLGQGPEFLTYFQNEAQLEKSRLLSDRFSAERPKGSFSTLEIQRTEQGDSAMYLCASSLVFSGGDETQYFGPGTRLLVL.

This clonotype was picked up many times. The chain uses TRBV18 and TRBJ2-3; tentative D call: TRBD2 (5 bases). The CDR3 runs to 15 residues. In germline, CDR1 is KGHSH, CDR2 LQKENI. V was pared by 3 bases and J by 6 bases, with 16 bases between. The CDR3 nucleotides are TGTGCCAGCTCACCCCCCACGAACCAGCGGGATACGCAGTATTTT. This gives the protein CASSPPTNQRDTQYF.

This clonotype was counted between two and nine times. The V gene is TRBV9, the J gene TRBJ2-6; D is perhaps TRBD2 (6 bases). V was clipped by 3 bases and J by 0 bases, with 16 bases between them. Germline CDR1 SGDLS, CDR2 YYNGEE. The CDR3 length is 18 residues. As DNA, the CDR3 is TGTGCCAGCAGCGGAGGCGGGACGGCGAGCTCTGGGGCCAACGTCCTGACTTTC. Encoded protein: CASSGGGTASSGANVLTF.